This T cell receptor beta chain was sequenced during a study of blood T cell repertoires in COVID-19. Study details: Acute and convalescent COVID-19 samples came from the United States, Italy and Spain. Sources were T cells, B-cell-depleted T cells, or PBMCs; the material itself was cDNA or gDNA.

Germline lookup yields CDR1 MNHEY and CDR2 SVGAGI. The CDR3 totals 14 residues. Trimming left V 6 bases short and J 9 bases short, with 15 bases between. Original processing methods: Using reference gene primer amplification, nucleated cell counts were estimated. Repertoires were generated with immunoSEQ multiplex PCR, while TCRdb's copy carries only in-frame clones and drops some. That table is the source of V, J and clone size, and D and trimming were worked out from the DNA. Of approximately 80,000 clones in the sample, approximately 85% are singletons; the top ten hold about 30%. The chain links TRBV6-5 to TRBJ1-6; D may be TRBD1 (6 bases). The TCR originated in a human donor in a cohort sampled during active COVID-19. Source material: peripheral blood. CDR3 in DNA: TGTGCCAGCAGCGACTACAGGGCTAGTTCACCCCTCCACTTT. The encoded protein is CASSDYRASSPLHF.